This T cell receptor (beta chain) was recorded in a study of molecular identifiers for immune sequencing clone quantification listed by TCRdb under 2018. Broadly, across the study: In a replicate experiment, RNA from around 20,000 or 100,000 naive CD8 T cells was split into five aliquots, four of which were sequenced. This methods study used CD8 T cells to benchmark TCR RNA copy counting and molecular-identifier clustering-based TCR repertoire sequencing (MIDCIRS). Points the paper makes about the study in general: When barcode sub-clustering was omitted, TCR diversity was inflated by chimeric consensus sequences, with chimeras reaching as high as 47%. About three recovered TCR RNA copies per cell were obtained by modeling, versus about 9.7 by digital PCR, implying a capture efficiency of 25% to 35%. Spiked-in Jurkat TCR RNA equivalent to a single cell was reported to be detectable even among more than 900,000 naive CD8 T cells. The naive libraries included spiked-in Jurkat TCR RNA (roughly nine copies' worth), and this Jurkat TCR RNA is not part of the donor repertoire. Identical TCR molecules sharing a barcode could cause highly expanded clone sizes to be underestimated. In CMV-specific effector cells, clones with more than 20 RNA copies contained over 99% of molecules, whereas in naive cells such clones contained under 1% of molecules.

Library creation used PCR. Data came from a NextSeq 500. Bulk TCR libraries were prepared as previously described, using TCR primers listed in Table S5. Purification of total RNA was performed with the Qiagen AllPrep DNA/RNA kit. Reads from multiple sequencing runs of the same library were pooled before analysis. Per the authors' processing: Reads were retained only if an exact TCR constant sequence was present, and the retained reads were trimmed to 150 nt and grouped according to their 12-nt molecular barcodes. Reads in each barcode group were sub-clustered using a 15% Levenshtein threshold, and a quality-weighted consensus sequence was built for each RNA molecule. Non-functional sequences were filtered out, along with any lower-count sequence sitting one edit away from another sequence. Based on a fit of two negative binomial distributions, barcode sub-clusters having less than 20% of the maximum read count were discarded. TCRdb ran its own pipeline on the public reads, namely fastp trimming at Q25 and MiXCR clone calling, and kept in-frame beta chains. CDR3 protein duplicates are merged, each entry listing the most common genes and DNA. The V and J calls here are based on TCRdb, not the publication. Present in this sample are roughly 300,000 distinct CDR3 sequences, roughly a quarter of which were seen just once. About 0.73% of the sample is held by the ten biggest clonotypes.

Worth noting for this clonotype: Its antigen remains unidentified. Possible read error: a much larger clone is one base away.

Trimming leaves V shorter by 0 bases and J shorter by 3 bases, with the junction holding 1 base beyond the gene matches. Inclusive of the bounding cysteine and phenylalanine, the CDR3 is 14 residues long. Kept here is only the CDR3 DNA, which spans 42 bases and is read in frame from base 1. According to the germline V gene, CDR1 reads LGHNA and CDR2 reads YSLEER. Libraries of naive CD8 T cells were generated from around 20,000 to 1,000,000 sorted cells, with 10%, 30% or 50% of the purified RNA used. On a BD FACSAria II, naive CD8 T cells were FACS-sorted as CD8+CD4-CCR7+CD45RA+ and collected into RLT Plus buffer. To test detection sensitivity, Jurkat RNA equivalent to more than 8 TCR copies was spiked into samples of roughly 18,000-1,000,000 naive CD8 T cells. CD8 T cells were enriched using RosetteSep CD8+ T Cell Enrichment Cocktail and Ficoll-Paque, and the enriched cells then underwent ACK red cell lysis.

The source is a human donor in good health. Some libraries in this study had Jurkat cell RNA spiked in. Recombination connected TRBV4-3 to TRBJ2-7, with 8 bases in between that match TRBD1. Sample: naive CD8+ T cells from blood, with Jurkat cell RNA spiked in. The cell subset or site label here, explained by the study, means: FACS-sorted CD8+CD4-CCR7+CD45RA+ naive T cells. In nucleotide form, the sequence is TGCGCCAGCAGCCAAGATGACAGGGGCTACGAGCAGTACTTC. Its translation is CASSQDDRGYEQYF.